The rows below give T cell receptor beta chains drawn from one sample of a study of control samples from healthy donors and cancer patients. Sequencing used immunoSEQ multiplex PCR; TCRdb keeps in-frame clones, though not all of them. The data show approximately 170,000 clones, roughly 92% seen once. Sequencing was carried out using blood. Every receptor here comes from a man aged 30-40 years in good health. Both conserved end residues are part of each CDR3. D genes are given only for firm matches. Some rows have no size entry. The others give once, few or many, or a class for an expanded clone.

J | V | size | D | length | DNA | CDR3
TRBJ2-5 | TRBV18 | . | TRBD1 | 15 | TGTGCCAGCTCAGCAACCGGGACAGCAAAAGGGACCCAGTACTTC | CASSATGTAKGTQYF
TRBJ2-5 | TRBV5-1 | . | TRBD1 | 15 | TGCGCCAGCAGCTTCGGGACAGTCTACCGAGAGACCCAGTACTTC | CASSFGTVYRETQYF
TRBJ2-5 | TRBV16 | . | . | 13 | TGTGCCAGCAGCCAATCGAGGGAAGGGACCCAGTACTTC | CASSQSREGTQYF
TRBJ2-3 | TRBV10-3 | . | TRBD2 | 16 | TGTGCCATCAACGACAAAGCGGGGGGGCTTTCAGATACGCAGTATTTT | CAINDKAGGLSDTQYF
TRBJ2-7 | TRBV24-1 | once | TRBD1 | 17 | TGTGCCACCAGTGACCCCAACCACCGGACAGGCCCCTGGGTGCAGTACTTC | CATSDPNHRTGPWVQYF
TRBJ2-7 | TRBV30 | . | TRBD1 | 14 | TGTGCCTGGATTGCCCCGGGACAGGGTTACGAGCAGTACTTC | CAWIAPGQGYEQYF
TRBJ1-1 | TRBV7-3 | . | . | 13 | TGTGCCAGCAGCTTAATGGAGAACACTGAAGCTTTCTTT | CASSLMENTEAFF
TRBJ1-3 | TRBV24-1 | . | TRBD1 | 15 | TGTGCCACCAGTGATCTCGGGACAGCTGGAAACACCATATATTTT | CATSDLGTAGNTIYF
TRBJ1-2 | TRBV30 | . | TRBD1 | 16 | TGTGCCTGGAGTGGTACGGGGACAGGGGGTGGAAGAGGCTACACCTTC | CAWSGTGTGGGRGYTF
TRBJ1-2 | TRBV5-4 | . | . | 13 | TGTGCCAGCAGCTTTTCCGGGGGGTATGGCTACACCTTC | CASSFSGGYGYTF
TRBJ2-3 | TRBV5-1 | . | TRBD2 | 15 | TGCGCCAGCAGCTTGGACCCGGGGTCTGGACTAGAGGAGTATTTT | CASSLDPGSGLEEYF
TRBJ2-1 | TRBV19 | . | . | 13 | TGTGCCAGTAGTATAGGGGGGGCGGTACAGCAGTTCTTC | CASSIGGAVQQFF
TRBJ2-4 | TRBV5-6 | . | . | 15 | TGTGCCAGCAGCCAGGTAGGGCTAGCCAAAAACATTCAGTACTTC | CASSQVGLAKNIQYF
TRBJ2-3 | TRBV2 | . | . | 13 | TGTGCCAGCAGGGGCCAACGTGGGGATACGCAGTATTTT | CASRGQRGDTQYF
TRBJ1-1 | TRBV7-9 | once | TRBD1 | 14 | TGTGCCAGCAGCCCCCGACAGGGAGGCACTGAAGCTTTCTTT | CASSPRQGGTEAFF
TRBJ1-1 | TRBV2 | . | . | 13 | TGTGCCAGCAGGGGGGGGTCGAACACTGAAGCTTTCTTT | CASRGGSNTEAFF
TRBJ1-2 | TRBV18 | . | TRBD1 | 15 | TGTGCCAGCTCACCACCGAGTGGACAGGGCTATGGCTACACCTTC | CASSPPSGQGYGYTF
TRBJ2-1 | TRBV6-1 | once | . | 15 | TGTGCCAGCAGTGAAGAAGTCGGGGGCTGGCATGAGCAGTTCTTC | CASSEEVGGWHEQFF
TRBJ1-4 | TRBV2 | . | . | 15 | TGTGCCAGCACCTATCAAAAAAAGGCTTTAGAAAAACTGTTTTTT | CASTYQKKALEKLFF
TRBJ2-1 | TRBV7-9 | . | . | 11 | TGTGCCAGCAGCTTAGTTGGTGAGCAGTTCTTC | CASSLVGEQFF
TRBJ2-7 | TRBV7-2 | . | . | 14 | TGTGCCAGCAGCTTAGCGACCGGATCCTACGAGCAGTACTTC | CASSLATGSYEQYF
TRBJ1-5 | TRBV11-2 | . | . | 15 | TGTGCCAGCACCCTTGAGGGGGGGGGCAATCAGCCCCAGCATTTT | CASTLEGGGNQPQHF
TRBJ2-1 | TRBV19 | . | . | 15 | TGTGCCAGTAGTATTTCGGGGGGCCGTTACAATGAGCAGTTCTTC | CASSISGGRYNEQFF
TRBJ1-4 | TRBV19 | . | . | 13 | TGTGCCAGTAGTCCCCGGGACCTACTAAAACTGTTTTTT | CASSPRDLLKLFF
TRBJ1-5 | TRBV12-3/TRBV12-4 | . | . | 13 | TGTGCCAGCAGCCCAGGGGTCAATCAGCCCCAGCATTTT | CASSPGVNQPQHF
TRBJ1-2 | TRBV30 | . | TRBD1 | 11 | TGTGCCTGGGGGACAGGGTACGGCTACACCTTC | CAWGTGYGYTF
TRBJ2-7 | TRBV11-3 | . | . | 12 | TGTGCCAGCAGCTTAGGTCCGAGGGAGCAGTACTTC | CASSLGPREQYF
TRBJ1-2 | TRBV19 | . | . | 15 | TGTGCCAGTAGTCCCCTAGGGGACCCTTACTATGGCTACACCTTC | CASSPLGDPYYGYTF
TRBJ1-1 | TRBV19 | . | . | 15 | TGTGCCAGTACCCCCCCACGGGCAGGGTACACTGAAGCTTTCTTT | CASTPPRAGYTEAFF
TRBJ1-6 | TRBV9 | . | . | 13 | TGTGCCAGCAGCGCTCCCAATAAGGCGCCCCTCCACTTT | CASSAPNKAPLHF
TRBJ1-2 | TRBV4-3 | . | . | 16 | TGCGCCAGCAGCCAAGAAGGTGGCGAGGGCGGCTATGGCTACACCTTC | CASSQEGGEGGYGYTF
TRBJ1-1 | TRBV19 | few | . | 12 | TGTGCCAGTAGTAGTCCCCCGGACACAGCTTTCTTT | CASSSPPDTAFF
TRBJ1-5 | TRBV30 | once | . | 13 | TGTGCCTGGAGTGTATGGGGGAGGGAGGCCCAGCATTTT | CAWSVWGREAQHF
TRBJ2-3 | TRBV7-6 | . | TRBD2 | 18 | TGTGCCAGCAGCCGGTATCCCGGGACTAGCGGGAGCACAGATACGCAGTATTTT | CASSRYPGTSGSTDTQYF
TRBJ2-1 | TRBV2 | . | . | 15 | TGTGCCAGCAGTGGAACGCGAGGGCCTTACAATGAGCAGTTCTTC | CASSGTRGPYNEQFF
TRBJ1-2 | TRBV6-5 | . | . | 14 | TGTGCCAGCTCCAGGCAGCCATCTAACTATGGCTACACCTTC | CASSRQPSNYGYTF
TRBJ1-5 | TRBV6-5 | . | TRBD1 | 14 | TGTGCCAGCAGAAAACAGGGGGCCGGACAGCCCCAGCATTTT | CASRKQGAGQPQHF
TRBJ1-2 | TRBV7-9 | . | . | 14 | TGTGCCGGCAGCTTAGGTAAAGGGGCGCATGGCTACACCTTC | CAGSLGKGAHGYTF
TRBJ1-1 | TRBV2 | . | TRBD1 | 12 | TGTGCCAGCAGCACAGGGGGCACTGAAGCTTTCTTT | CASSTGGTEAFF
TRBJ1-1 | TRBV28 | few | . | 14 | TGTGCCAGCAGCATCACAGGGTATCGAACTGAAGCTTTCTTT | CASSITGYRTEAFF
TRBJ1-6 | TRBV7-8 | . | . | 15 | TGTGCCAGCAGCCCGGCGGCAGAGCGCAATTCACCCCTCCACTTT | CASSPAAERNSPLHF
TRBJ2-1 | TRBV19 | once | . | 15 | TGTGCCAGTAGTATTGGCGGGGTCCCCTACAATGAGCAGTTCTTC | CASSIGGVPYNEQFF
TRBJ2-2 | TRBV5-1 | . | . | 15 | TGCGCCAGCAGCTTGGAGACAGGAGACACCGGGGAGCTGTTTTTT | CASSLETGDTGELFF
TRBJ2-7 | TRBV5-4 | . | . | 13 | TGTGCCAGCAGCTTGCTCCCAGAGGCCGTGCAGTACTTC | CASSLLPEAVQYF
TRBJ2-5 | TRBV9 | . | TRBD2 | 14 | TGTGCCAGCAGCAAAGGACTAGCCGGGGAGACCCAGTACTTC | CASSKGLAGETQYF
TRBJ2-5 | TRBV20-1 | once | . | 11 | TGCAGTGCTAGTACGTTGGAGACCCAGTACTTC | CSASTLETQYF
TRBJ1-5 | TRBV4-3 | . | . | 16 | TGCGCCAGCAGCCAAGATCGCTTCTCCAGCAATCAGCCCCAGCATTTT | CASSQDRFSSNQPQHF
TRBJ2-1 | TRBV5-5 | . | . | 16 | TGTGCCAGCAGCTTTGATCCAGCAGTCTCCTACAATGAGCAGTTCTTC | CASSFDPAVSYNEQFF
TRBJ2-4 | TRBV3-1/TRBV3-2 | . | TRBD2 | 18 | TGTGCCAGCAGCCAAGTCTTAAGCGGGAGGAAAGCCAAAAACATTCAGTACTTC | CASSQVLSGRKAKNIQYF
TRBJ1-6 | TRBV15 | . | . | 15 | TGTGCCACCAGCAGAGCCACGGCCGAGAATTCACCCCTCCACTTT | CATSRATAENSPLHF
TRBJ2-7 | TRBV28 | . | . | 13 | TGTGCCAGCTTCGGACTCCTGGACCACGAGCAGTACTTC | CASFGLLDHEQYF
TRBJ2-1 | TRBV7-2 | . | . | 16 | TGTGCCAGCAGCTTAGACCTAGCTGGAGTTTGGAATGAGCAGTTCTTC | CASSLDLAGVWNEQFF
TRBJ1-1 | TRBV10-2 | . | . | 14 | TGCGCCAGCAGTGAGCCCTACATGAACACTGAAGCTTTCTTT | CASSEPYMNTEAFF
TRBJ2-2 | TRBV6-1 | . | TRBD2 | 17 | TGTGCCAGCAGTGACCCGGGACTAGCGGGACGCGGCGGGGAGCTGTTTTTT | CASSDPGLAGRGGELFF